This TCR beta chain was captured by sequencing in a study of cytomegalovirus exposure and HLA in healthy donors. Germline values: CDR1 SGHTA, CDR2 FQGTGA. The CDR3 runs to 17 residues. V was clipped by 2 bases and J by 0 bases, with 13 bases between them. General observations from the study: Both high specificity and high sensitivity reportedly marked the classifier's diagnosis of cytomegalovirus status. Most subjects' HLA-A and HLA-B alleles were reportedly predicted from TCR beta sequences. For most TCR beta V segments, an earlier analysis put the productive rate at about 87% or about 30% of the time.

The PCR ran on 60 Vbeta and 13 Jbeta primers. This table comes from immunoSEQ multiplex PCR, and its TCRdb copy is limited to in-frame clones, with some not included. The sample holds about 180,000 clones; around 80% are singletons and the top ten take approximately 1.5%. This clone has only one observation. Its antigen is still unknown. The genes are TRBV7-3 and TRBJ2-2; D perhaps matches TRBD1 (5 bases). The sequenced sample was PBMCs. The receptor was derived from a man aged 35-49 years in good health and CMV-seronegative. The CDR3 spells CASSLYSRTSNTGELFF. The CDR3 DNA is TGTGCCAGCAGCTTATACTCCCGGACATCGAACACCGGGGAGCTGTTTTTT.